Below, one TCR beta chain is given with its context. What it binds is not known. The sample originates from a study of cytomegalovirus exposure and HLA in healthy donors. Study results and limitations: As immune exposure information, only CMV serostatus was available.

CDR1 is SGHDT and CDR2 is YYEEEE in the germline V gene. The CDR3 has 11 residues. The V gene end was trimmed by 7 bases and the J gene end by 6 bases; junction bases not matched to a gene: 3. PCR employed 60 Vbeta and 13 Jbeta primers. The table came from immunoSEQ multiplex PCR; TCRdb's copy has only in-frame clones and leaves some out. The sample lists roughly 110,000 clones, roughly 80% seen once, with roughly 2.6% in the top ten. The V call is TRBV5-6, the J call TRBJ2-7; 8 bases fit TRBD1. The TCR comes from a female donor in good health and CMV-seronegative. Sequenced material: PBMCs. Written as DNA, the CDR3 is TGTGCCAGCGAGGACAGGGCCGAGCAGTACTTC. Amino acids: CASEDRAEQYF.